One T cell receptor (beta chain) is described in this entry. As yet, its antigen is unknown. The V and J ends lost 4 bases and 5 bases, in that order; junction bases with no gene match: 9. Germline loops: CDR1 LGHDT, CDR2 YNNKEL (reference sequence). The CDR3 totals 15 residues. These data belong to a study of post-analysis software for immune sequencing data. Study findings and constraints: Higher frequency in patients than in controls was seen for several TRBV segments, with TRBV5-6, TRBV5-1 and TRBV20-1 among them.

TCR beta libraries were prepared from cDNA with unique molecular identifiers. MiXCR, applied by TCRdb to the PCR reads, yields one record per CDR3 protein. This sample has 750,000 to 950,000 distinct CDR3 sequences, with 53% found just once. The rearrangement links TRBV3-1 to TRBJ1-2; 8 nucleotides align to TRBD1. The clonotype was recovered from a girl aged 10 to 17 with multiple sclerosis. Sample: blood. CDR3 sequence (DNA): TGTGCCAGCAGCCCGTCGGACAGGGAATGGTATGGCTACACCTTC. Its protein is CASSPSDREWYGYTF.